This T cell receptor (beta chain) is from a study of blood T cell repertoires in COVID-19. Trimming cost V 3 bases and J 1 base, with 11 bases left between them. The CDR3 is made up of 15 amino acids. Germline CDR1 reads MRHNA; CDR2 reads SNTAGT. The table lists this clone with a few counts. The repertoire was sequenced with immunoSEQ multiplex PCR; TCRdb's copy has only in-frame clones and lacks some. The sample records about 250,000 clones, 88% being singletons. The chain joins TRBV6-4 to TRBJ2-3; possibly TRBD1 for D (6 bases). The sample comprised peripheral blood. This TCR was sampled from a woman in her 40s who had recovered from COVID-19. Written as DNA, the CDR3 is TGTGCCAGCAGTGAAGAGGCAGGGGGCACAGATACGCAGTATTTT. Translating gives CASSEEAGGTDTQYF.